One and the same sample provided the 32 T cell receptor beta chains below, sequenced in a study of a mutant IDH1 vaccine in newly diagnosed glioma. Time point: week 47, end of study. The study gave 300 ug of mutant IDH1 20-mer peptide per vaccine dose, with topical imiquimod. Clones were sequenced by immunoSEQ multiplex PCR, and TCRdb holds only the in-frame ones, with some missing. The table includes 30,000 to 35,000 clones, just under 90% detected once. Their antigens are not known. Sequencing used PBMCs, obtained from a glioma patient whose treatment included an IDH1 peptide vaccine. These receptors all stem from a woman younger than 45 with glioma.

This sequence joins TRBV6-6 and TRBJ2-5; TRBD2 agrees at 11 bases. The germline gives CDR1 MNHNY, CDR2 SVGAGI (reference sequence). The CDR3 is 16 amino acids. V lost 2 bases, J lost 4 bases, and 6 bases stayed unmatched. CDR3 bases: TGTGCCAGCAGTTACGGTAGCGGGGGGGCCCTAGAGACCCAGTACTTC. It specifies CASSYGSGGALETQYF.

CDR3 region: CASSLGPEPEETQYF. In nucleotides, the CDR3 is TGCGCCAGCAGCTTGGGCCCGGAACCTGAAGAGACCCAGTACTTC. The V call is TRBV5-1, the J call TRBJ2-5; D call uncertain. The CDR3 length is 15 residues. Per the germline V gene, CDR1 is SGHRS and CDR2 is YFSETQ. V was cut by 0 bases and J by 3 bases, with 12 bases left in between.

The V call is TRBV10-3, the J call TRBJ1-6, with no clear D. Looked up from germline, CDR1 is ENHRY and CDR2 is SYGVKD. Trimming stripped 11 bases from V and 11 bases from J, with 19 bases between. CDR3 size: 13 residues. The CDR3, as DNA: TGTGCCGCCTGCCCTCCGGTGGGAACACCCCTCCACTTT. It codes for CAACPPVGTPLHF.

The chain couples TRBV14 to TRBJ2-2, with a weak D call TRBD1 (6 bases). Trimming cost V 3 bases and J 3 bases, with 11 bases left between them. Germline V gene data show CDR1 as SGHDN and CDR2 as FVKESK. The CDR3 has 15 amino acids. This CDR3 reads CASSQGDTHTGELFF. CDR3 DNA: TGTGCCAGCAGCCAGGGGGACACCCACACCGGGGAGCTGTTTTTT.

The chain uses TRBV5-1 and TRBJ1-2; D call uncertain. The CDR3 has 15 residues. Trimming cost V 7 bases and J 1 base, with 17 bases left between them. Germline-derived CDR1 and CDR2 are SGHRS and YFSETQ. CDR3 residues: CASARGGDYNYGYTF. In nucleotides, the CDR3 is TGCGCCAGCGCTAGAGGAGGTGACTATAACTATGGCTACACCTTC. Looking up the rest from reference TRBV5-1 and TRBJ1-2 gives the full variable domain: KAGVTQTPRYLIKTRGQQVTLSCSPISGHRSVSWYQQTPGQGLQFLFEYFSETQRNKGNFPGRFSGRQFSNSRSEMNVSTLELGDSALYLCASARGGDYNYGYTFGSGTRLTVV.

The genes are TRBV5-1 and TRBJ2-3, with 8 bases that match TRBD2. CDR3 size: 15 residues. J was trimmed by 3 bases and V by 0 bases; bases with no gene match: 3. Germline assignment: CDR1 SGHRS and CDR2 YFSETQ. The CDR3 DNA reads TGCGCCAGCAGCTTGGTAACGGGGGGGACAGATACGCAGTATTTT. It translates to CASSLVTGGTDTQYF.

The J gene is TRBJ2-3, the V gene TRBV2; D is unclear. Trimming stripped 4 bases from V and 4 bases from J, with 3 bases between. The germline CDR1 and CDR2 sequences are SNHLY and FYNNEI. The CDR3 runs 11 residues. DNA of the CDR3: TGTGCCAGCAGTGTTCCAGATACGCAGTATTTT. It specifies CASSVPDTQYF.

This clone showed up just once. The chain carries TRBV9 and TRBJ1-6, with D hard to call. Germline CDR1 reads SGDLS; CDR2 reads YYNGEE. V lost 2 bases and J lost 9, with 6 bases in between. The CDR3 runs to 12 residues. The CDR3 nucleotides are TGTGCCAGCAGCGTCCTTGGTTCACCCCTCCACTTT. Residues: CASSVLGSPLHF.

This clone was detected a few times. The gene calls are TRBV7-8 and TRBJ1-1, with 8 nucleotides matching TRBD1. The CDR3 is 14 residues long. Germline loops: CDR1 SGHVS, CDR2 FQNEAQ. The ends lost 1 base at V and 4 bases at J; junction bases unmatched: 2. The CDR3 here is CASSLGTGSTEAFF. The CDR3 bases are TGTGCCAGCAGCTTAGGGACAGGGTCCACTGAAGCTTTCTTT.

The genes are TRBV29-1 and TRBJ2-7; unclear D gene. The V gene lost 1 base and the J gene lost 6 bases, with 10 bases spanning the gap. The length of the CDR3 is 12 residues. Germline V gives CDR1 SQVTM, CDR2 ANQGSEA. CDR3 coding DNA: TGCAGCGTTGAAGCAAGTGTGGCCGAGCAGTACTTC. It yields the protein CSVEASVAEQYF.

The chain is built from TRBV7-2 and TRBJ2-1; D may be TRBD1 (6 bases). The CDR3 extends over 15 amino acids. The V gene lost 8 bases and the J gene lost 6 bases, with 20 bases spanning the gap. Germline-derived CDR1 and CDR2 are SGHTA and FQGNSA. CDR3 nucleotide sequence: TGTGCCAGCCCTCCCCGGGTGGACAGTCCCAATGAGCAGTTCTTC. Translating gives CASPPRVDSPNEQFF.

The rearrangement joins TRBV2 to TRBJ2-1; 7 bases fit TRBD1. J gave up 5 bases and V 3 bases, and 7 bases lay outside the gene matches. Germline V gives CDR1 SNHLY, CDR2 FYNNEI. There are 15 residues in the CDR3. The CDR3 DNA reads as TGTGCCAGCAGTGACTGGGACAGAACCCACAATGAGCAGTTCTTC. Its translation is CASSDWDRTHNEQFF.

The V gene is TRBV7-8, the J gene TRBJ1-1, with 7 bases identical to TRBD1. Germline values: CDR1 SGHVS, CDR2 FQNEAQ. V gave up 6 bases and J gave up 2 bases; unmatched junction bases: 9. The CDR3 totals 15 residues. As DNA, the CDR3 is TGTGCCAGCAGGGACCGGGACAGAAAAAACACTGAAGCTTTCTTT. It is translated as CASRDRDRKNTEAFF.

The chain combines TRBV19 with TRBJ1-2; D gene ambiguous. Between the trimmed V and J ends, which lost 5 bases and 2 bases, there was a span of 15 bases. Per the germline V gene, CDR1 is LNHDA and CDR2 is SQIVND (reference sequence). The CDR3 runs to 15 residues. CDR3 amino acids: CASSPKGGSNYGYTF. The CDR3 nucleotides read TGTGCCAGTAGTCCGAAGGGCGGTTCCAACTATGGCTACACCTTC.

This chain joins TRBV5-1 and TRBJ1-1, with a tentative D call TRBD1 (6 bases). CDR1 SGHRS and CDR2 YFSETQ come from the germline V gene. CDR3 length: 13 residues. Deletions cut 2 bases from V and 8 bases from J, with 13 bases between. DNA of the CDR3: TGCGCCAGCAGCTTAAAGAAGGGGGGGGAAGCTTTCTTT. Amino acids: CASSLKKGGEAFF.

CDR3 amino acids: CASSGTSGGYYEQYF. CDR3 nucleotide sequence: TGTGCCAGCAGCGGGACTAGCGGGGGATACTACGAGCAGTACTTC. The chain recombines TRBV7-9 with TRBJ2-7, with TRBD2 matching 14 bases. The germline gives CDR1 SEHNR, CDR2 FQNEAQ (reference sequence). J was trimmed by 3 bases and V by 5 bases; bases with no gene match: 3. This CDR3 comprises 15 residues.

The chain combines TRBV5-1 with TRBJ2-2; 11 nucleotides line up with TRBD2. This CDR3 spans 18 amino acids. Per the germline V gene, CDR1 is SGHRS and CDR2 is YFSETQ. Trimming cost V 0 bases and J 0 bases; bases outside gene matches: 4. The CDR3 DNA reads TGCGCCAGCAGCTTGGGGCGGACTAGCGGGTCGAACACCGGGGAGCTGTTTTTT. This encodes CASSLGRTSGSNTGELFF.

The chain has TRBV19 and TRBJ1-1; D unclear. In germline, CDR1 is LNHDA, CDR2 SQIVND (reference sequence). CDR3 length: 15 amino acids. V was cut by 10 bases and J by 2 bases, with 20 bases left in between. The CDR3 spells CATTPVWASNTEAFF. The CDR3 DNA follows: TGTGCCACTACCCCCGTGTGGGCATCCAACACTGAAGCTTTCTTT.

V is TRBV2 and J is TRBJ1-1; D is uncertain. The CDR3 covers 13 residues. Looked up from germline, CDR1 is SNHLY and CDR2 is FYNNEI. V was cut by 3 bases and J by 6 bases, with 11 bases left in between. The CDR3 sequence is CASSEVDRPEAFF. CDR3 DNA: TGTGCCAGCAGTGAGGTCGACCGCCCTGAAGCTTTCTTT.

The CDR3 region is CASRPTSVQETQYF. CDR3 bases: TGTGCCAGCAGACCCACTAGCGTCCAAGAGACCCAGTACTTC. The rearrangement uses TRBV2 and TRBJ2-5; 7 bases match TRBD2. CDR1 and CDR2 from the germline V gene are SNHLY and FYNNEI. With 6 bases clipped from V and 1 base from J, the junction kept 5 bases outside the gene matches. The CDR3 contains 14 residues.

The rearrangement uses TRBV30 and TRBJ1-2, with D uncertain. This CDR3 region has 12 residues. Germline V CDR1 and CDR2: GTSNPN, SVGIG (reference sequence). The V and J ends lost 1 base and 8 bases respectively, with 11 bases between them. CDR3 nucleotide sequence: TGTGCCTGGAGTGCACAGACTGGGGGCTACACCTTC. It encodes CAWSAQTGGYTF.

This clone was counted only a few times. The chain recombines TRBV5-3 with TRBJ1-1; D unclear. TRBV5-3 is annotated as an ORF whose role is uncertain. Trimming shortened V by 1 base and J by 0 bases, and 19 bases separated the two germline ends. The CDR3 consists of 18 residues. The CDR3 sequence: CARSLLTFGVGLNTEAFF. The CDR3 bases are TGTGCCAGAAGCTTGTTAACGTTTGGGGTTGGCCTGAACACTGAAGCTTTCTTT.

About this clone itself: Lacking the conserved final phenylalanine or tryptophan, this CDR3 likely reflects a read error. Because the CDR3's place on the DNA is in doubt, the DNA is left out and the CDR3 is given as listed by TCRdb. The CDR3 sequence: CASSLFPWKQAPPID. The chain has TRBV5-5 and TRBJ1-2; the table's D call of TRBD1 was not tested on the DNA. The CDR3 numbers 15 amino acids, ends counted. Germline CDR1 and CDR2: SGHKS and YYEKEE (reference sequence).

The V call is TRBV4-2, the J call TRBJ1-1; perhaps TRBD1 as D (5 bases). Germline V gene lookup returns CDR1 LGHNA and CDR2 YNFKEQ. CDR3 size: 15 residues. V gave up 0 bases and J gave up 11 bases, with 19 bases separating them. This CDR3 reads CASSQEGREGGDAFF. In nucleotides, the CDR3 is TGTGCCAGCAGCCAAGAGGGCAGGGAGGGCGGTGATGCTTTCTTT.

The rearrangement uses TRBV19 and TRBJ1-2, with D tentatively TRBD1 (5 bases). The CDR3 totals 13 residues. CDR1 and CDR2 (germline): LNHDA, SQIVND (reference sequence). The V end lost 9 bases, the J end lost 2 bases, and 13 bases lay between the germline ends. This chain's CDR3 is CASQTGSNYGYTF. CDR3 DNA sequence: TGTGCCAGCCAAACAGGCTCCAACTATGGCTACACCTTC. Looking up the rest from reference TRBV19 and TRBJ1-2 gives the full variable domain: DGGITQSPKYLFRKEGQNVTLSCEQNLNHDAMYWYRQDPGQGLRLIYYSQIVNDFQKGDIAEGYSVSREKKESFPLTVTSAQKNPTAFYLCASQTGSNYGYTFGSGTRLTVV.

V usage is TRBV7-2 and J usage is TRBJ2-3, with 15 bases identical to TRBD2. CDR1 is SGHTA, CDR2 FQGNSA, per germline. With 5 bases clipped from V and 1 base from J, the junction kept 4 bases outside the gene matches. This CDR3 has 17 residues. The CDR3 DNA reads as TGTGCCAGCAGCCCGGGACTAGCGGGGGGCGGCACAGATACGCAGTATTTT. It codes for CASSPGLAGGGTDTQYF.

The J gene is TRBJ2-7, the V gene TRBV2, with TRBD2 matching 8 bases. Germline V gene lookup returns CDR1 SNHLY and CDR2 FYNNEI. The CDR3 extends over 14 amino acids. The J segment lost 7 bases and the V segment lost 8 bases, leaving 13 bases of the junction unmatched. CDR3 region: CASAQREGSREQYF. CDR3 coding DNA: TGTGCCAGCGCCCAACGGGAGGGTTCAAGGGAGCAGTACTTC.

The V call is TRBV7-2, the J call TRBJ1-1, with D perhaps matching TRBD1 (5 bases). Germline V gene data show CDR1 as SGHTA and CDR2 as FQGNSA. V gave up 3 bases and J gave up 3 bases, with 8 bases separating them. CDR3 length: 13 amino acids. This chain's CDR3 is CASSLGRHTEAFF. In nucleotides, the CDR3 is TGTGCCAGCAGCTTGGGACGCCACACTGAAGCTTTCTTT.

This chain links TRBV5-1 with TRBJ1-6; maybe TRBD1 (6 bases). V was trimmed by 0 bases and J by 8 bases, leaving 15 bases between them. The CDR3 runs to 16 residues. Germline lookup yields CDR1 SGHRS and CDR2 YFSETQ. In nucleotides, the CDR3 is TGCGCCAGCAGCTTGGCCGGGGGGCGCGGGGATTCACCCCTCCACTTT. Its protein is CASSLAGGRGDSPLHF.

The chain has TRBV19 and TRBJ2-7; 7 bases agree with TRBD1. The germline gives CDR1 LNHDA, CDR2 SQIVND (reference sequence). The CDR3 totals 13 residues. Losses at the gene ends were 6 bases for V and 9 bases for J; bases not matched to a gene: 11. This CDR3 reads CASRRGADRVQYF. The CDR3, as DNA: TGTGCCAGTAGGAGAGGGGCCGACAGGGTGCAGTACTTC. Based on the CDR3 plus reference TRBV19 and TRBJ2-7, the full variable domain is DGGITQSPKYLFRKEGQNVTLSCEQNLNHDAMYWYRQDPGQGLRLIYYSQIVNDFQKGDIAEGYSVSREKKESFPLTVTSAQKNPTAFYLCASRRGADRVQYFGPGTRLTVT.

The V call is TRBV6-5, the J call TRBJ1-1; D perhaps matches TRBD1 (5 bases). Between the trimmed V and J ends, which lost 0 bases and 10 bases, there was a span of 9 bases. This CDR3 has 12 residues. CDR1 and CDR2 from the germline V gene are MNHEY and SVGAGI. The chain's CDR3 is CASSYSMGGAFF. The CDR3 coding sequence is TGTGCCAGCAGTTACTCGATGGGGGGAGCTTTCTTT.

Sample share makes this clone medium-sized (0.01 to 0.1%). This chain uses TRBV6-5 with TRBJ2-7; 8 bases agree with TRBD1. Germline V gene lookup returns CDR1 MNHEY and CDR2 SVGAGI. V lost 6 bases and J lost 0; bases outside the gene matches: 4. CDR3 length equals 14 residues. DNA of the CDR3: TGTGCCAGCAGGCGGACAGGGACCTCCTACGAGCAGTACTTC. Encoded protein: CASRRTGTSYEQYF.